The sequence of this TCR beta chain was determined in a study of T-cell reconstitution after alpha-beta-depleted transplantation in children. Findings and limits, study-wide: As was reported, about two months after transplant, alpha-beta T cells came from several hundred expanded graft clones.

Between the trimmed V and J ends, which lost 3 bases and 4 bases, there was a span of 17 bases. The CDR3 has 16 residues. The library targeted TCRbeta and was prepared with unique molecular identifiers. MiXCR, run by TCRdb on the PCR reads, gives a single entry per CDR3 protein. The table records approximately 1,000,000 distinct CDR3 sequences, roughly 29% of them present only once. About this clonotype: Its antigen is unknown.

This chain joins TRBV12-3 or TRBV12-4 and TRBJ2-3, with a weak D call TRBD2 (6 bases). The receptor was isolated from a boy under two years old who had a stem cell transplant for SCID, so the T cells may come from the graft donor. Here the sequenced sample was PBMCs, mostly from graft donor cells, taken 360 days after TCRalphabeta/CD19-depleted stem cell transplant. CDR3 protein: CASSFLKGGRADTQYF. CDR3 nucleotide sequence: TGTGCCAGCAGTTTCTTGAAGGGAGGACGCGCAGATACGCAGTATTTT.